The clone carrying this T cell receptor beta chain occurred a few times. These data belong to a study of cytomegalovirus exposure and HLA in healthy donors. Some clones are missing from TCRdb's copy, which holds only in-frame ones; the method was immunoSEQ multiplex PCR. The sample holds about 360,000 clones, roughly 88% seen once. Germline V CDR1 and CDR2: LNHDA, SQIVND (reference sequence). The CDR3 loop spans 15 amino acids. J gave up 2 bases and V 4 bases, and 4 bases lay outside the gene matches. The sequence was collected from a young woman in good health and CMV-seronegative. The genes are TRBV19 and TRBJ1-2; 10 nucleotides align to TRBD1. The sequencing input was PBMCs. In nucleotides, the CDR3 is TGTGCCAGTAGTACCGGGACAGGGGCGAACTATGGCTACACCTTC. Translation gives CASSTGTGANYGYTF.